Here is one T cell receptor beta chain with its context. Its antigen is still unknown. The sample holds no much larger clone one base away, and base qualities are not on file. Sorted unstimulated T cells and proliferating T cells recovered from mixed lymphocyte reactions underwent TCRbeta CDR3 sequencing. Fresh whole blood from about eleven HLA-typed healthy donors served as the source for isolating PBMCs. Unstimulated CD4+ regulatory T cells were FACS-sorted to map the origin of alloreactive clones. This specimen belongs to a study of siplizumab effects on memory and regulatory T cells (dated by TCRdb to between 2018 and 2020). Describing the broader study: The study examined how the anti-CD2 antibody siplizumab affects alloreactive T-cell subsets in allogeneic mixed lymphocyte reactions built from human PBMCs.

As encoded in the germline V gene, CDR1 is SGDLS while CDR2 is YYNGEE. V was cut back by 0 bases and J by 3 bases, leaving a gap of 18 bases between them. The CDR3 sequence holds 17 residues, the cysteine and phenylalanine included. This entry keeps only the CDR3 DNA: 51 bases, framed from base 1. Receptors were amplified or captured by the immunoSEQ multiplex PCR assay. The deep sequencing platform assayed 90,000 to 100,000 TCR templates per sample. Genomic DNA extracted from sorted T cells was used for TCRbeta CDR3 sequencing. The study's processing was this. Clonal analysis of TCRbeta CDR3 data was done in the R programming language. Alloreactive CD4+ and CD8+ clones were defined by comparing unstimulated samples with post-reaction CFSE-low samples. By matching sequences to the repertoires of sorted unstimulated Treg and non-Treg cells, each alloreactive CD4+ clone was assigned a regulatory or non-regulatory origin. Imported from immuneACCESS, the table was reduced by TCRdb to in-frame sequences with V and J called. These copies leave out some clones; in studies compared against another copy, an unresolved V gene accounts for under half, and the cause of the remainder is not known. V, J and clone size are taken as reported in that table, and D and trimming were inferred from the DNA itself. Here the sample has roughly 100,000 clones; about 93% occur a single time. The ten top clones hold 0.55% to 0.7% of the sample.

Broader findings and caveats from the paper: Roughly 80-96% of proliferating CD4+ or CD8+ clones could not be assigned a naive or memory phenotype. The cumulative frequency of alloreactive sequences traceable to unstimulated CD4+ memory T cells was significantly reduced by siplizumab. Because sequences at frequencies below about 10^-5 were poorly captured, only a minor fraction of alloreactive clones could be mapped back to unstimulated subsets. The suppressive function of proliferating Tregs from siplizumab cultures was not functionally confirmed. Among mappable alloreactive CD4+ clones, an average Treg-derived fraction of roughly 69% was observed with siplizumab, compared with 25% to 30% in control reactions. Unstimulated naive T cells appeared to be more diverse than memory T cells, and naive cells seemed to make a substantial contribution to the alloresponse.

The sequence was collected from a human donor in good health. The sequenced sample was Tregs sorted from blood. Here the chain combines TRBV9 and TRBJ1-2; the best D guess is TRBD1, with 6 bases matching. The CDR3 region: CASSVAIEDREDYGYTF. The sequenced DNA is TGTGCCAGCAGCGTAGCAATAGAGGACAGAGAGGACTATGGCTACACCTTC.